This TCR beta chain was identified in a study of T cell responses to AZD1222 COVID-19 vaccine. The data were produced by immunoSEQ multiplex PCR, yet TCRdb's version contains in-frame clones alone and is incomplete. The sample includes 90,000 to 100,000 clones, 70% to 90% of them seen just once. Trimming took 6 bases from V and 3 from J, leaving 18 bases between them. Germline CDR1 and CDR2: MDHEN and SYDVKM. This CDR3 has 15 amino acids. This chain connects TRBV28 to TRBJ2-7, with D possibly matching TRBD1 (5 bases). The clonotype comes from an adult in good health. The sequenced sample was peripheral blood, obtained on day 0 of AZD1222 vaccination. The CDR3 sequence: CASRGWGDSGYEQYF. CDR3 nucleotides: TGTGCCAGCAGGGGATGGGGCGATTCCGGCTACGAGCAGTACTTC.